This TCR beta chain stems from a study of blood T cells in healthy people across ages. Broader study findings: Older age coincided with a roughly linear decline in TCR beta diversity per million T cells.

The CDR3 runs 15 residues. Germline lookup yields CDR1 SEHNR and CDR2 FQNEAQ (reference sequence). J gave up 2 bases and V 8 bases, and 9 bases lay outside the gene matches. There are a few counts of this clonotype. What it binds is unknown. The second PCR ran roughly 6 to 11 cycles with a sample-barcoded 5' primer and J-beta primers. TCRdb re-called the 5' RACE reads through MiXCR, storing one row per CDR3 protein. Here the sample spans 650,000 to 800,000 distinct CDR3 sequences, 40% to 50% being singletons. This chain connects TRBV7-9 to TRBJ2-1; the match to TRBD2 covers 7 bases. The sample comprised blood. The sequence came from a man aged 60-69 years in good health. The CDR3, as DNA: TGTGCCAGCCTAAGATCCGGGACTACCTACAATGAGCAGTTCTTC. Protein sequence: CASLRSGTTYNEQFF. Using reference TRBV7-9 and TRBJ2-1 for the parts outside the CDR3, the full variable domain is DTGVSQNPRHKITKRGQNVTFRCDPISEHNRLYWYRQTLGQGPEFLTYFQNEAQLEKSRLLSDRFSAERPKGSFSTLEIQRTEQGDSAMYLCASLRSGTTYNEQFFGPGTRLTVL.